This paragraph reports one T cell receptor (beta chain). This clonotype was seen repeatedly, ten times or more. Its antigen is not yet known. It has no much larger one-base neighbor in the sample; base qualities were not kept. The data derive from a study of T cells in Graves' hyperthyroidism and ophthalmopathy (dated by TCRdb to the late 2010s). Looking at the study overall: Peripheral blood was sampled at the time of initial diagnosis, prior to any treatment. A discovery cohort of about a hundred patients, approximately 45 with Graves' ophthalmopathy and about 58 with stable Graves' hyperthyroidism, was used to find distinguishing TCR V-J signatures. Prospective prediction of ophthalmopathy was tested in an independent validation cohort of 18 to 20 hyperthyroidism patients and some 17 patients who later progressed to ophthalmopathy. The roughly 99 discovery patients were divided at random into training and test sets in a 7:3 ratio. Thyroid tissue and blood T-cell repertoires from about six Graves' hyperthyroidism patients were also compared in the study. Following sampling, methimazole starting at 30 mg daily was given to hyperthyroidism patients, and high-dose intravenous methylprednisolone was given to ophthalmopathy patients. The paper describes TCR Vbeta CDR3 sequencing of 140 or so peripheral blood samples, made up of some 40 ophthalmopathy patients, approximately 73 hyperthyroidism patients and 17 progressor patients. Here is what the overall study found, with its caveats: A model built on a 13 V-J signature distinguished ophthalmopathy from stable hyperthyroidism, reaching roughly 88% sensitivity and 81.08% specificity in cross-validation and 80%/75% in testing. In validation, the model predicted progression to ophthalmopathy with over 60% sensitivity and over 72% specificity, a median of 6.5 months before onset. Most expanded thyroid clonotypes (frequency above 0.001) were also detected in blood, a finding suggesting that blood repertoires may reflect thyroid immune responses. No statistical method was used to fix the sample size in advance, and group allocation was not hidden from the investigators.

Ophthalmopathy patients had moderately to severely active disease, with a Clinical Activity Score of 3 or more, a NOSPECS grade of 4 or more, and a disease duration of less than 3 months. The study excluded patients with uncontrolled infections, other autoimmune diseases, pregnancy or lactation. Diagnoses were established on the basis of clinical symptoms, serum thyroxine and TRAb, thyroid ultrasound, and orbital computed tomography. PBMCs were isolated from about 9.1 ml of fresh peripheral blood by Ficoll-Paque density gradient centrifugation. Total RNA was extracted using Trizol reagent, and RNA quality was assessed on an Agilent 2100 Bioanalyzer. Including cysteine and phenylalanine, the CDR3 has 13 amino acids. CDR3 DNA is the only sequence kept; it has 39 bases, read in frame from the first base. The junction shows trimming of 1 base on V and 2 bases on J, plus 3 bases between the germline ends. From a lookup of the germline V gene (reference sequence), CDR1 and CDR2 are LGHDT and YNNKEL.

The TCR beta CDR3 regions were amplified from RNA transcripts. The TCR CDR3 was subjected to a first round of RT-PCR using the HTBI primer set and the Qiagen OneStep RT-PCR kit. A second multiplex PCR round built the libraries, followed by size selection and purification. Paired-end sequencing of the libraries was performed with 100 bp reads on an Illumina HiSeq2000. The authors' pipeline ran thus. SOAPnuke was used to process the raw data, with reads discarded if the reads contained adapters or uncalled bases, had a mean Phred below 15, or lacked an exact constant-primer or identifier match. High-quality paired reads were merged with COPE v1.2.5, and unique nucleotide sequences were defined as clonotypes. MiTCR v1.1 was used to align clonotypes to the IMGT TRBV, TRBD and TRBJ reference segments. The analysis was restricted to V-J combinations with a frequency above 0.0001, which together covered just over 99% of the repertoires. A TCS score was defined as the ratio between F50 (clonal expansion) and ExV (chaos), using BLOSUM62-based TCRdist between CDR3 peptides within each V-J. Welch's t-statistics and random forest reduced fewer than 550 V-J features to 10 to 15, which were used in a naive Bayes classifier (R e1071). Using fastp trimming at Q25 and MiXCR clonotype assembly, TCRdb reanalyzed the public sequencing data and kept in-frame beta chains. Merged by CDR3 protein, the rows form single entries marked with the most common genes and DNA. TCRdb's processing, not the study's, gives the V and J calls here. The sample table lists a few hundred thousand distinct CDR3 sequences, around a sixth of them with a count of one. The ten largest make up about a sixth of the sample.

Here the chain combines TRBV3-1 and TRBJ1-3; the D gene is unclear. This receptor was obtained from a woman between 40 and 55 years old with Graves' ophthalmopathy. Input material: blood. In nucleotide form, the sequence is TGTGCCAGCAGCCAAGTCGCTGGAAACACCATATATTTT. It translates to CASSQVAGNTIYF.